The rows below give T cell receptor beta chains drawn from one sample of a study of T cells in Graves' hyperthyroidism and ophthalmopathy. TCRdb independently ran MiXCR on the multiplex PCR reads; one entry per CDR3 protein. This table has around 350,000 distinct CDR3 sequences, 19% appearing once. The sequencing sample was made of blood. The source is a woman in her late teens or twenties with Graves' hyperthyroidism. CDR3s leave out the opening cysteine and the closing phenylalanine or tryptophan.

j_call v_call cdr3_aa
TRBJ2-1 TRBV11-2 ASSYGQGGSYNEQF
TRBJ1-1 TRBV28 ASSVWVMGAF
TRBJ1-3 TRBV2 ASSARGRNTIY
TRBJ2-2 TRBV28 ASSLVGLAGYTGELF
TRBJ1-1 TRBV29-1 SVEPASDRKTYTEAF
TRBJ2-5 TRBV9 ASSLRGTGSQETQY
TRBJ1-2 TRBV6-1 ASNKRAGQYYGYT
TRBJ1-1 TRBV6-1 ASGTGGSEAF
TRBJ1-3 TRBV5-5 ASSLGSPGNTIY
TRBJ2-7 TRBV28 ASRQGRSEQY
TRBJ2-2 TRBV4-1 ASSQVWLAGQTGELF
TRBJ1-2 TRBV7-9 ASSLAGSEAYT
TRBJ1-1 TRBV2 ASTLSNTEAF
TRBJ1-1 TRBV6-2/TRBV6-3 ASSYSGQGQTEAF
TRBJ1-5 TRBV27 ASSLRTGIYQPQH
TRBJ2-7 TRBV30 AWTPGLAHEQY
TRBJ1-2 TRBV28 ASSFPKSSYT
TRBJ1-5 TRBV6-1 ASSERLGPYSNQPQH
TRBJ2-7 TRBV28 ASSQPGQGGKQY
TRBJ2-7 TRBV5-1 ASSLVTPYEQY
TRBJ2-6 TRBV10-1 ASSPTRGAGANVLT
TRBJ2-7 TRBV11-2 ASSLDRVNEQY
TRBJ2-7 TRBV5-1 ASRLGGNSYEQY
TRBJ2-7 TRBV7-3 ASSPQYSYEQY
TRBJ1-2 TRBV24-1 ATSDRDRGRNYGYT
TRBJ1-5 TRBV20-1 SAPAGAQPQH
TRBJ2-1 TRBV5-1 ASSFGGGGTDEQF
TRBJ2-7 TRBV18 ASSRTGTIDEQY
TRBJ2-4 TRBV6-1 ASRQPGLGTSGIKY
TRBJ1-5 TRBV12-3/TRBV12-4 ASRTQGQPQH
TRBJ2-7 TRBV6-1 ASSELVYEQY
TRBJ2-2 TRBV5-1 ASSLMATGELF
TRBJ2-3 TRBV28 ASSPPARDTQY
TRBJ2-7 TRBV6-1 ASSPQDRGLGGQY
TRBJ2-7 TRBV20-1 SAYNSGQGYEQY
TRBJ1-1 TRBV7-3 ASSLEPGSNTEAF
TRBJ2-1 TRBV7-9 ASSSPGMGWDEQF
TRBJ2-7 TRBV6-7 ASSPSTRPVYSYEQY
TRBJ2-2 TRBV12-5 ASGLDRVRTGELF
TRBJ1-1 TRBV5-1 ASSPVPRTEAF
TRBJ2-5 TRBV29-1 SGTQRQETQY
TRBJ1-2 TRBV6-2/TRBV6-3 ASSPEIYGYT
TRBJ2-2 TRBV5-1 ASSLVGGTGELC
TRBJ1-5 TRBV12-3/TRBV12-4 ASGFRVMGQPQH
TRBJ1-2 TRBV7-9 ASSLCANYGYT
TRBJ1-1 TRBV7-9 ASSSTGGLRTEAF
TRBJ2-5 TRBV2 ASSEAEGRETQY
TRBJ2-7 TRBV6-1 ASSRNSATSSYEQY
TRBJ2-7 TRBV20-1 SARDQDASYEQY
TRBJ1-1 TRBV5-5 ASSPKVTGEAF
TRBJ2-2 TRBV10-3 AISEGLATGELF